Listed below are T cell receptor beta chains from one sample, sequenced in a study of T-cell memory formation after mild COVID-19. From the 5' RACE reads, TCRdb called clonotypes with MiXCR, one entry per CDR3 protein. The data contain fewer than 150,000 distinct CDR3 sequences, 11% to 15% of them seen just once; the ten biggest clones take up under 30%. Sequenced: PBMCs or a T cell subset sorted from them (not recorded which). These receptors came from an adult woman who had mild COVID-19 (a few samples of this study predate the infection). Cell type and time point are not known. The CDR3 runs from the conserved cysteine through the conserved F or W. Each record gives: clone size, J gene, V gene, D gene, CDR3 DNA, CDR3 protein. A D gene is named only where the DNA matches it firmly. Clone size is not always given. Where it is, it says once, few, many or a class for expanded clones.

-,TRBJ2-7,TRBV20-1,-,TGCAGTGCTAGACTTACAGGGGAGGGTACCTACGAGCAGTACTTC,CSARLTGEGTYEQYF
few,TRBJ2-3,TRBV7-6,-,TGTGCCAGCAGCTTCCCCAACTCGGGAGAAGGCACAGATACGCAGTATTTT,CASSFPNSGEGTDTQYF
-,TRBJ1-3,TRBV12-3/TRBV12-4,-,TGTGCCAGCAGTTTATCAGACGGCTTTCCTTTCTCTGGAAACACCATATATTTT,CASSLSDGFPFSGNTIYF
few,TRBJ1-1,TRBV13,TRBD1,TGTGCCAGCAGCTTAGGAACAGGGGGCAGGGCTGCAGCTTTCTTT,CASSLGTGGRAAAFF
few,TRBJ2-2,TRBV7-2,TRBD2,TGTGCCAGCAGCCTCGCGGGACTAGCGGGAGGGAACACCGGGGAGCTGTTTTTT,CASSLAGLAGGNTGELFF
few,TRBJ2-3,TRBV7-6,TRBD1,TGTGCCAGCACCAGGGGACAGGGGGCCGGAGATACGCAGTATTTT,CASTRGQGAGDTQYF
-,TRBJ2-6,TRBV30,-,TGTGCCTGGAGTGTACAACAGGGCTCTGGGGCCAACGTCCTGACTTTC,CAWSVQQGSGANVLTF
-,TRBJ2-3,TRBV5-8,-,TGTGCCAGCAGCGGGGGACTTACAACGACAGATACGCAGTATTTT,CASSGGLTTTDTQYF
once,TRBJ1-3,TRBV7-9,-,TGTGCCAGCAGCTCGACAGAATCTGGAAACACCATATATTTT,CASSSTESGNTIYF
-,TRBJ2-7,TRBV12-3/TRBV12-4,-,TGTGCCAGCAGTTTAAAGACCTTATACTACGAGCAGTACTTC,CASSLKTLYYEQYF
few,TRBJ2-5,TRBV12-3/TRBV12-4,TRBD2,TGTGCCAGCAGTTACCGGACTAGCGCCCAAGAGACCCAGTACTTC,CASSYRTSAQETQYF
-,TRBJ2-7,TRBV12-3/TRBV12-4,TRBD1,TGTGCCAGCATGCAGGGGGCGCGGGAGCAGTACTTC,CASMQGAREQYF
few,TRBJ2-2,TRBV27,-,TGTGCCAGCAGTTTTTACAGAGGCACCGGGGAGCTGTTTTTT,CASSFYRGTGELFF
few,TRBJ2-2,TRBV11-2,-,TGTGCCAGCAGCCCTACCACCGGGACCCTCACCGGGGAGCTGTTTTTT,CASSPTTGTLTGELFF
-,TRBJ2-1,TRBV9,-,TGTGCCAGCAGCGCCGGGACCACTCTCTACAATGAGCAGTTCTTC,CASSAGTTLYNEQFF
few,TRBJ2-7,TRBV4-2,-,TGTGCCAGCAGCCCCTCCCTCTCCTACGAGCAGTACTTC,CASSPSLSYEQYF
-,TRBJ2-3,TRBV7-6,-,TGTGCCAGCAGCCCGGGACTTTCCACAGATACGCAGTATTTT,CASSPGLSTDTQYF